This T cell receptor beta chain comes out of a study of CD8 T cells in ankylosing spondylitis. Study-wide results and limits: What seemed typical of ankylosing spondylitis blood was a TCR beta motif built from 7 or 8 highly homologous variants.

After removal of 7 bases from V and 5 bases from J, the junction contained 11 bases not matched to a gene. The CDR3 has 16 residues. CDR1 is MNHEY and CDR2 is SVGEGT in the germline V gene. The table lists this clonotype with a few counts. Its specificity is unknown. TCRdb reprocessed the 5' RACE reads with MiXCR, giving one entry per CDR3 protein. The sample has approximately 300,000 distinct CDR3 sequences, roughly 8% seen once; the top ten hold just over 14%. The origin of this receptor is a male donor with ankylosing spondylitis. Sequencing input: blood, either unsorted or a sorted T cell fraction (not recorded which). V and J are TRBV6-2 or TRBV6-3 and TRBJ2-2; 9 bases map to TRBD1. The CDR3 spells CASTLIQGAATGELFF. CDR3 DNA sequence: TGTGCCAGCACCTTAATACAGGGGGCAGCTACCGGGGAGCTGTTTTTT.